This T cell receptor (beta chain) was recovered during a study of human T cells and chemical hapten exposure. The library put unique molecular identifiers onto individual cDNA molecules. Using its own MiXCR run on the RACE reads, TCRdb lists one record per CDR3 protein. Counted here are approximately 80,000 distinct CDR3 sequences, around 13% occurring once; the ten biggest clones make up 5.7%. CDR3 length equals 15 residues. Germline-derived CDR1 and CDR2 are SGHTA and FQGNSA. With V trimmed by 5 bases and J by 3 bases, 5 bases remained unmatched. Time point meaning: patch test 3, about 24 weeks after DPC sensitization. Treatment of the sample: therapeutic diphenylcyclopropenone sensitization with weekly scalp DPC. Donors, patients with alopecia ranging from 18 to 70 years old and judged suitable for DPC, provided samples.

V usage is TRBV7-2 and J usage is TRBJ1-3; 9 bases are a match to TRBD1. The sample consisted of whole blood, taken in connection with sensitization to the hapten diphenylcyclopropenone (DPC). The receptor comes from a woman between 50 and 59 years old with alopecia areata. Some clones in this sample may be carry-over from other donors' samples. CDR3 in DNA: TGTGCCAGCAGCCCGGACAGGGGTGGTGGAAACACCATATATTTT. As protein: CASSPDRGGGNTIYF.